The next 20 T cell receptor beta chains were all read from a single sample in a study of shared clonotypes between healthy human individuals. Profiling relied on immunoSEQ multiplex PCR, and the TCRdb table lists in-frame clones only, not all of them. The sample contains around 600,000 clones, around 96% of which appear only once. Terminally differentiated effector memory CD45RA+ cells were excluded by CCR7 positive selection of CD45RO-negative cells. Sequences were obtained from naive CD8+ T cells sorted from blood. The receptors here all came from a woman younger than 45 in good health.

The genes are TRBV5-4 and TRBJ2-2, with 13 positions matching TRBD2. V shed 4 bases, J shed 6 bases, and the junction held 12 bases outside the gene matches. CDR1 is SGHNT and CDR2 is YYREEE in the germline V gene (reference sequence). This CDR3 is 18 amino acids long. CDR3 nucleotides: TGTGCCAGCAGCGCCGGACTAGCGGGAGTCTCCTTCTCCGGGGAGCTGTTTTTT. Translated, it gives CASSAGLAGVSFSGELFF.

Concerning this clone: Other DNA sequences in this sample translate to the same CDR3. The CDR3 DNA is TGCGCCAGCAGCCAAGAGACAGGGCTCACCTACGAGCAGTACTTC. Its protein product is CASSQETGLTYEQYF. J is TRBJ2-7 and V is TRBV4-1, with TRBD1 matching over 7 bases. The CDR3 contains 15 residues. V lost 0 bases, J lost 2 bases, and 4 bases stayed unmatched. Germline CDR1 is MGHRA and CDR2 is YSYEKL.

J is TRBJ2-5 and V is TRBV2, with D perhaps matching TRBD2 (6 bases). The DNA end is more similar to TRBJ2-7, so the J call may be wrong. This CDR3 has 14 amino acids. Germline V gene lookup returns CDR1 SNHLY and CDR2 FYNNEI. DNA of the CDR3: TGTGCCAGCAGTGAAGTGGGAGGCTCCTACGAGCAGTACTTC. This translates into CASSEVGGSYEQYF.

In its sample, this clone was seen once. The rearrangement joins TRBV27 to TRBJ2-7; tentative D call: TRBD2 (6 bases). The germline V and J ends were trimmed by 6 bases and 2 bases, with 17 bases remaining between them. The CDR3 length is 15 residues. CDR1 is MNHEY and CDR2 is SMNVEV in the germline V gene (reference sequence). Written as DNA, the CDR3 is TGTGCCAGCAGAGATGTTGGGGGGAAGACCTACGAGCAGTACTTC. It yields the protein CASRDVGGKTYEQYF.

Here the CDR3 reads CASSLWRSEELFF. The CDR3 DNA reads TGTGCCAGCAGCTTATGGCGGTCCGAGGAGCTGTTTTTT. The rearrangement joins TRBV7-9 to TRBJ2-2; D not certain. This CDR3 comprises 13 residues. The V and J ends lost 2 bases and 10 bases respectively, with 11 bases between them. The germline gives CDR1 SEHNR, CDR2 FQNEAQ (reference sequence).

Regarding this clone: This sample also contains other DNA sequences that code for the same CDR3. The J gene is TRBJ2-3, the V gene TRBV28; 11 bases are shared with TRBD1. The J segment lost 6 bases and the V segment lost 3 bases, leaving 5 bases of the junction unmatched. This CDR3 is 15 amino acids long. The germline CDR1 and CDR2 sequences are MDHEN and SYDVKM. CDR3 sequence: CASSFGTGGTDTQYF. In DNA form, the CDR3 reads TGTGCCAGCAGTTTTGGGACAGGGGGTACGGATACGCAGTATTTT.

The chain carries TRBV19 and TRBJ2-1; 16 positions match TRBD2. Germline loops: CDR1 LNHDA, CDR2 SQIVND (reference sequence). V was pared by 5 bases and J by 2 bases, with 0 bases of the junction left unmatched. The CDR3 sequence is 16 residues long. The CDR3 bases are TGTGCCAGTAGTGGGACTAGCGGGAGGGCCTACAATGAGCAGTTCTTC. Amino acids: CASSGTSGRAYNEQFF.

V usage is TRBV27 and J usage is TRBJ2-7; TRBD1 or TRBD2 may be the D gene (6 bases each). The ends were cut back, 1 base at V and 0 bases at J, with 13 bases in the middle. The CDR3 contains 16 residues. The germline CDR1 and CDR2 sequences are MNHEY and SMNVEV (reference sequence). In nucleotides, the CDR3 is TGTGCCAGCAGTTTATTAGGGGGGCTAAGCTCCTACGAGCAGTACTTC. It specifies CASSLLGGLSSYEQYF.

The chain recombines TRBV5-4 with TRBJ1-2, with 7 nucleotides matching TRBD1. CDR1 is SGHNT, CDR2 YYREEE, per germline (reference sequence). This CDR3 spans 15 amino acids. V gave up 4 bases and J gave up 5 bases; unmatched junction bases: 11. CDR3 DNA: TGTGCCAGCAGCGAGGACAGGTCTATGGTATATGGCTACACCTTC. Translating it yields CASSEDRSMVYGYTF.

The rearrangement links TRBV6-1 to TRBJ2-7; 7 positions agree with TRBD2. Germline V CDR1 and CDR2: MNHNS, SASEGT. The CDR3 contains 12 residues. Trimming took 8 bases from V and 2 from J; bases not matched to a gene: 3. The CDR3 reads CASGGGTYEQYF. CDR3 coding DNA: TGTGCCAGCGGGGGAGGGACCTACGAGCAGTACTTC.

In its sample, this clone was seen once. This chain uses TRBV4-1 with TRBJ2-1, with 10 bases matching TRBD2. Germline loops: CDR1 MGHRA, CDR2 YSYEKL. The V and J ends lost 3 bases and 4 bases, in that order; junction bases with no gene match: 9. The CDR3 totals 17 residues. CDR3 sequence reads: CASSQSSGRGGYNEQFF. The CDR3 region has the DNA TGCGCCAGCAGCCAGTCTAGCGGGAGAGGGGGGTACAATGAGCAGTTCTTC.

The chain has TRBV15 and TRBJ2-5; TRBD2 matches 8 bases. The closer fit of TRBJ2-7 to the DNA end suggests the J call may be wrong. CDR3 length: 15 residues. Germline assignment: CDR1 LNHNV and CDR2 YYDKDF (reference sequence). CDR3 nucleotide sequence: TGTGCCACCAGCCCCGGGGGGAGCGGGAGCGACGAGCAGTACTTC. This codes for CATSPGGSGSDEQYF.

V usage is TRBV6-6 and J usage is TRBJ2-7; D is ambiguous. Per the germline V gene, CDR1 is MNHNY and CDR2 is SVGAGI (reference sequence). This CDR3 region has 14 residues. Trimming left V 0 bases short and J 3 bases short, with 9 bases between. The CDR3 region is CASSYSTDGYEQYF. CDR3 bases: TGTGCCAGCAGTTACTCCACGGACGGCTACGAGCAGTACTTC.

The genes are TRBV19 and TRBJ2-1; no firm D call. Germline V lookup: CDR1 LNHDA, CDR2 SQIVND (reference sequence). Trimming cost V 4 bases and J 3 bases, with 13 bases left between them. This CDR3 comprises 15 residues. For the CDR3, the DNA is TGTGCCAGTAGTAGCCCGATGAGAAGCTACAATGAGCAGTTCTTC. It encodes CASSSPMRSYNEQFF.

The rearrangement links TRBV27 to TRBJ2-1; 16 bases match TRBD2. This CDR3 spans 19 amino acids. The germline gives CDR1 MNHEY, CDR2 SMNVEV (reference sequence). The J segment lost 4 bases and the V segment lost 5 bases, leaving 11 bases of the junction unmatched. The CDR3 protein is CASSQDGTSGRARYNEQFF. The CDR3 DNA reads as TGTGCCAGCAGTCAGGACGGGACTAGCGGGAGGGCCCGGTACAATGAGCAGTTCTTC.

The chain joins TRBV2 to TRBJ1-5, with D hard to call. The CDR3 consists of 13 residues. Germline-derived CDR1 and CDR2 are SNHLY and FYNNEI. V dropped 6 bases and J dropped 5 bases, with 11 bases sitting between them. The DNA for the CDR3 is TGTGCCAGCAGATCGAGCGGTTATCAGCCCCAGCATTTT. Encoded protein: CASRSSGYQPQHF.

The chain couples TRBV2 to TRBJ2-3, with D perhaps TRBD1 or TRBD2 (5 bases each). Germline CDR1 reads SNHLY; CDR2 reads FYNNEI. Between the trimmed V and J ends, which lost 5 bases and 4 bases, there was a span of 19 bases. There are 16 residues in the CDR3. In nucleotides, the CDR3 is TGTGCCAGCAGTCCTACGGGGCTCGGTCTCCCAGATACGCAGTATTTT. The encoded protein is CASSPTGLGLPDTQYF.

This chain joins TRBV15 and TRBJ2-7; D gene unclear. The CDR3 covers 12 residues. V lost 5 bases to trimming and J lost 3 bases, with 8 bases between them. Looked up from germline, CDR1 is LNHNV and CDR2 is YYDKDF (reference sequence). The CDR3 DNA is TGTGCCACCAGCCAGAGGAGCTACGAGCAGTACTTC. Translation: CATSQRSYEQYF.

CDR3 in DNA: TGTGCCAGTAGTGTTGAGACAGGGATTACCTACGAGCAGTACTTC. Its protein product is CASSVETGITYEQYF. The V call is TRBV19, the J call TRBJ2-7; TRBD1 matches 7 bases. After removal of 5 bases from V and 2 bases from J, the junction contained 9 bases not matched to a gene. Germline CDR1 and CDR2: LNHDA and SQIVND (reference sequence). CDR3 length equals 15 residues.

Of note for this clone: It may be a read error: a sequence one base away is much more abundant. CDR3 region: CASSFYEQYF. The CDR3 DNA is TGTGCCAGCAGTTTCTACGAGCAGTACTTC. The chain carries TRBV6-6 and TRBJ2-7, with no clear D. The V end was cut by 4 bases, the J end by 3 bases, with 1 base between. The germline gives CDR1 MNHNY, CDR2 SVGAGI (reference sequence). The CDR3 has 10 amino acids.